A single sample gave rise to the 31 T cell receptor beta chains below, sequenced in a study of patients and donors after allogeneic stem cell transplantation. TCRdb used MiXCR to reprocess the RT-PCR reads, holding one entry per CDR3 protein. The sample records about 57,000 distinct CDR3 sequences, about an eighth being singletons. The specimen sequenced was blood, either unsorted or a sorted T cell fraction (not recorded which). Receptors originate from a human donor who was either an allogeneic HSCT recipient or a stem cell or donor lymphocyte infusion donor (not recorded which). It is not recorded whose cells these are; they may come from a transplant donor.

This clonotype was recorded once. The chain combines TRBV19 with TRBJ2-3; D ambiguous. This CDR3 is built from 12 residues. The V and J ends lost 8 bases and 5 bases respectively, with 11 bases between them. The germline CDR1 and CDR2 sequences are LNHDA and SQIVND (reference sequence). CDR3 sequence (DNA): TGTGCCAGTGAGGCCAACGGAGATACGCAGTATTTT. Translation: CASEANGDTQYF.

The chain has TRBV20-1 and TRBJ2-7, with 10 bases fitting TRBD2. The germline CDR1 and CDR2 sequences are DFQATT and SNEGSKA (reference sequence). The ends lost 3 bases at V and 5 bases at J; junction bases unmatched: 19. This CDR3 comprises 18 residues. As DNA, the CDR3 is TGCAGTGCTAGCCCCCCAGGGCTAGCGGGAGTCAGATCCCACGAGCAGTACTTC. Translated, it gives CSASPPGLAGVRSHEQYF.

V usage is TRBV2 and J usage is TRBJ2-1, with D unclear. V was clipped by 3 bases and J by 2 bases, with 14 bases between them. The CDR3 spans 16 residues. Germline assignment: CDR1 SNHLY and CDR2 FYNNEI. The CDR3, as DNA: TGTGCCAGCAGTGATACGGAAGGGATGGCCTACAATGAGCAGTTCTTC. This codes for CASSDTEGMAYNEQFF.

The chain carries TRBV6-5 and TRBJ1-1; TRBD1 is a possible D gene (6 bases). V was pared by 0 bases and J by 5 bases, with 10 bases between. The length of the CDR3 is 14 residues. The germline V gene encodes CDR1 MNHEY and CDR2 SVGAGI. The CDR3 nucleotides read TGTGCCAGCAGTTACTCTACAGGGCAGACTGAAGCTTTCTTT. Translation: CASSYSTGQTEAFF.

This chain links TRBV20-1 with TRBJ2-1; no firm D call. Trimming left V 5 bases short and J 8 bases short, with 25 bases between. Germline V lookup: CDR1 DFQATT, CDR2 SNEGSKA (reference sequence). This CDR3 region has 16 residues. The CDR3 bases are TGCAGTGCTGGCTACCAGGAAGGACGGGCGTTTTATGAGCAGTTCTTC. This sequence encodes CSAGYQEGRAFYEQFF.

The chain couples TRBV7-9 to TRBJ2-7; 12 nucleotides align to TRBD2. Germline CDR1 is SEHNR and CDR2 is FQNEAQ (reference sequence). Trimming cost V 1 base and J 5 bases; bases outside gene matches: 12. The CDR3 has 18 residues. In nucleotides, the CDR3 is TGTGCCAGCAGCTTAGGACTAGCGGGAGCCCCTCTTCGGGACGAGCAGTACTTC. Translating gives CASSLGLAGAPLRDEQYF.

Many counts were recorded for this clonotype. V and J are TRBV6-4 and TRBJ1-2, with D tentatively TRBD1 (6 bases). Trimming left V 6 bases short and J 7 bases short, with 27 bases between. Germline CDR1 is MRHNA and CDR2 is SNTAGT. The CDR3 contains 17 residues. The CDR3 DNA is TGTGCCAGCAGCGAAACAACAGGGTTGCTGTCTGACTCTGGCTACACCTTC. Translation gives CASSETTGLLSDSGYTF.

The genes are TRBV3-1 and TRBJ1-2, with D perhaps matching TRBD1 (5 bases). Looked up from germline, CDR1 is LGHDT and CDR2 is YNNKEL (reference sequence). V was cut by 4 bases and J by 4 bases, with 19 bases left in between. CDR3 size: 16 residues. CDR3 loop: CASSPTSGQVGYGYTF. The DNA for the CDR3 is TGTGCCAGCAGCCCCACGTCGGGGCAAGTGGGCTATGGCTACACCTTC.

The CDR3 bases are TGTGCCAGCAGCCAAGAAGGTCGGGACGCCTTTTGGAGAGGAAACACCATATATTTT. Its protein product is CASSQEGRDAFWRGNTIYF. The chain joins TRBV14 to TRBJ1-3; tentatively, D is TRBD1 (5 bases). Looked up from germline, CDR1 is SGHDN and CDR2 is FVKESK. This CDR3 spans 19 amino acids. The V end lost 0 bases, the J end lost 4 bases, and 22 bases lay between the germline ends.

This clonotype was seen only a few times. DNA for the CDR3: TGCAGTGCTAGAGTCCCTCTGGACACCGGGGAGCTGTTTTTT. Translating gives CSARVPLDTGELFF. V is TRBV20-1 and J is TRBJ2-2, with D hard to call. V was clipped by 1 base and J by 3 bases, with 9 bases between them. This CDR3 spans 14 amino acids. Germline CDR1 DFQATT, CDR2 SNEGSKA (reference sequence).

This clonotype was seen more than once but under ten times. The J gene is TRBJ2-3, the V gene TRBV6-1; D remains unclear. V was trimmed by 0 bases and J by 11 bases, leaving 3 bases between them. Germline CDR1 MNHNS, CDR2 SASEGT. The CDR3 runs 10 residues. This CDR3 is CASSEARQYF. The CDR3 DNA reads as TGTGCCAGCAGTGAAGCCAGGCAGTATTTT.

This clonotype was seen more than once but under ten times. The J gene is TRBJ2-7, the V gene TRBV6-5; no definite D call. This CDR3 region has 14 residues. Trimming removed 6 bases from V and 3 bases from J, with 15 bases in between. In germline, CDR1 is MNHEY, CDR2 SVGAGI. CDR3 in DNA: TGTGCCAGCAGCCCCTCCCTGGCCCACTACGAGCAGTACTTC. It translates to CASSPSLAHYEQYF.

This clonotype was counted once. The chain employs TRBV24-1 and TRBJ2-1; a weak D match, TRBD2 (6 bases). Per the germline V gene, CDR1 is KGHDR and CDR2 is SFDVKD. This CDR3 is 14 amino acids long. With 9 bases removed from V and 0 bases from J, the gap between germline ends came to 11 bases. The CDR3 here is CATQDGSSYNEQFF. As DNA, the CDR3 is TGTGCCACCCAAGACGGGAGCTCCTACAATGAGCAGTTCTTC.

V gene TRBV11-2 combines with J gene TRBJ2-1; D may be TRBD2 (6 bases). This CDR3 has 14 amino acids. In germline, CDR1 is SGHAT, CDR2 FQNNGV. V was clipped by 3 bases and J by 4 bases, with 10 bases between them. The CDR3 DNA reads as TGTGCCAGCAGCTTTAGGACTATGTACAATGAGCAGTTCTTC. Amino acids: CASSFRTMYNEQFF.

The rearrangement joins TRBV6-5 to TRBJ2-1; 8 nucleotides match TRBD1. The CDR3 contains 15 residues. Unmatched junction bases numbered 6, after V lost 2 bases and J lost 6 bases. CDR1 MNHEY and CDR2 SVGAGI come from the germline V gene. In nucleotides, the CDR3 is TGTGCCAGCAGTTACCACCTCGACAGGGGCAATGAGCAGTTCTTC. Protein sequence: CASSYHLDRGNEQFF.

For this clonotype: One end of the junction is discordant with germline, which a read error may explain. Written as DNA, the CDR3 is TGTGCCAGCAGCCCCGGGGGGGGAATGAGCACTAAAGCTTTCTTT. Protein product: CASSPGGGMSTKAFF. The chain joins TRBV7-3 to TRBJ1-1, with D possibly TRBD1 on 5 matching bases. The V gene's germline CDR1 is SGHTA and CDR2 FQGTGA. This CDR3 spans 15 amino acids.

This chain uses TRBV6-5 with TRBJ2-5, with 9 bases identical to TRBD1. This CDR3 is built from 16 residues. Per germline, CDR1 MNHEY and CDR2 SVGAGI. Trimming cost V 0 bases and J 4 bases; bases outside gene matches: 6. The CDR3 region is CASSYSGQGGGETQYF. The CDR3 nucleotides read TGTGCCAGCAGTTACTCGGGACAGGGAGGGGGAGAGACCCAGTACTTC.

This clonotype has more than one count but fewer than ten. This chain joins TRBV4-2 and TRBJ2-7, with D possibly being TRBD1 or TRBD2 (5 bases each). Trimming removed 0 bases from V and 4 bases from J, with 13 bases in between. Germline V CDR1 and CDR2: LGHNA, YNFKEQ. There are 15 residues in the CDR3. The CDR3 region is CASSQDSQRGYEQYF. The CDR3 DNA is TGTGCCAGCAGCCAAGATTCACAGAGGGGTTACGAGCAGTACTTC.

This clonotype was counted between two and nine times. The chain couples TRBV2 to TRBJ2-1; D not resolved. This CDR3 has 14 residues. CDR1 and CDR2 from the germline V gene are SNHLY and FYNNEI. V was clipped by 6 bases and J by 3 bases, with 12 bases between them. The CDR3 DNA follows: TGTGCCAGCAGCGCTCGGTTAATCTACAATGAGCAGTTCTTC. Protein sequence: CASSARLIYNEQFF.

There are a few counts of this clonotype. This chain connects TRBV6-1 to TRBJ2-1; 12 nucleotides line up with TRBD2. Germline V gene data show CDR1 as MNHNS and CDR2 as SASEGT. The CDR3 contains 17 residues. V was pared by 4 bases and J by 2 bases, with 6 bases of the junction left unmatched. CDR3: CASSVSRTSGTYNEQFF. CDR3 DNA: TGTGCCAGCAGTGTTTCCCGGACTAGCGGGACCTACAATGAGCAGTTCTTC.

This clonotype appeared many times. This chain joins TRBV5-1 and TRBJ2-1; possibly TRBD1 for D (5 bases). The CDR3 has 16 residues. V dropped 4 bases and J dropped 1 base, with 15 bases sitting between them. The V gene's germline CDR1 is SGHRS and CDR2 YFSETQ. CDR3 sequence: CASSPATRGSYNEQFF. For the CDR3, the DNA is TGCGCCAGCAGCCCGGCCACAAGGGGTTCCTACAATGAGCAGTTCTTC.

This clonotype occurred a few times. The chain couples TRBV20-1 to TRBJ2-7; 8 bases are shared with TRBD1. J was trimmed by 0 bases and V by 5 bases; bases with no gene match: 6. The germline V gene has CDR1 DFQATT and CDR2 SNEGSKA (reference sequence). This CDR3 region has 14 residues. This chain's CDR3 is CSAWDRPSSYEQYF. The CDR3 DNA sequence: TGCAGTGCTTGGGACAGGCCGAGCTCCTACGAGCAGTACTTC.

The chain links TRBV6-5 to TRBJ1-1, with D tentatively TRBD1 (5 bases). Germline values: CDR1 MNHEY, CDR2 SVGAGI. V was clipped by 10 bases and J by 8 bases, with 20 bases between them. The CDR3 totals 13 residues. CDR3 sequence reads: CATRPGPTPEAFF. The CDR3 DNA sequence: TGTGCCACCAGACCGGGGCCTACCCCCGAAGCTTTCTTT.

This clonotype appeared many times. This chain links TRBV20-1 with TRBJ1-2; 12 positions agree with TRBD1. The CDR3 has 15 residues. J gave up 4 bases and V 4 bases, and 7 bases lay outside the gene matches. From germline, CDR1 is DFQATT and CDR2 SNEGSKA (reference sequence). The CDR3 sequence: CSATGTGGTAYGYTF. The CDR3, as DNA: TGCAGTGCTACCGGGACAGGGGGCACGGCCTATGGCTACACCTTC.

This clonotype showed up many times. The V gene is TRBV3-1, the J gene TRBJ1-3; D ambiguous. Trimming stripped 7 bases from V and 0 bases from J, with 4 bases between. The germline CDR1 and CDR2 sequences are LGHDT and YNNKEL (reference sequence). The CDR3 is made up of 12 amino acids. The CDR3 is CASKSSGNTIYF. The CDR3 bases are TGTGCCAGCAAGAGCTCTGGAAACACCATATATTTT.

This clonotype was seen many times. The chain recombines TRBV10-3 with TRBJ2-1; the D is unclear. This CDR3 region has 12 residues. The germline V and J ends were trimmed by 4 bases and 0 bases, with 1 base remaining between them. Germline CDR1 reads ENHRY; CDR2 reads SYGVKD. This chain's CDR3 is CAISVSYNEQFF. Written as DNA, the CDR3 is TGTGCCATCAGTGTCTCCTACAATGAGCAGTTCTTC.

This clonotype was counted a few times. V and J are TRBV12-3 or TRBV12-4 and TRBJ2-3; D call uncertain. This CDR3 is 12 amino acids long. The V end was cut by 8 bases, the J end by 0 bases, with 6 bases between. The CDR3 DNA reads TGTGCCAGCGGTGAAAGCACAGATACGCAGTATTTT. It encodes CASGESTDTQYF.

This clonotype was observed a few times. The V and J genes are TRBV27 and TRBJ2-7; TRBD2 matches at 10 bases. V lost 2 bases to trimming and J lost 2 bases; unmatched junction nucleotides: 3. Germline loops: CDR1 MNHEY, CDR2 SMNVEV (reference sequence). CDR3 size: 15 residues. CDR3 nucleotide sequence: TGTGCCAGCAGTTTAGCTAGCGGGAGACCCTACGAGCAGTACTTC. Translated: CASSLASGRPYEQYF.

This chain joins TRBV7-9 and TRBJ2-4; 13 bases are shared with TRBD2. The CDR3 length is 18 residues. Germline V CDR1 and CDR2: SEHNR, FQNEAQ (reference sequence). The J segment lost 1 base and the V segment lost 5 bases, leaving 8 bases of the junction unmatched. The CDR3 DNA is TGTGCCAGCAGCCGGACTAGCGGGAGACTATTGGCCAAAAACATTCAGTACTTC. Its translation is CASSRTSGRLLAKNIQYF.

This clonotype was seen at least ten times. The V gene is TRBV6-5, the J gene TRBJ1-5; 10 nucleotides align to TRBD1. Looked up from germline, CDR1 is MNHEY and CDR2 is SVGAGI. This CDR3 has 15 amino acids. Losses at the gene ends were 4 bases for V and 7 bases for J; bases not matched to a gene: 7. CDR3 DNA: TGTGCCAGCAGTTCACTCGGACAGGGGGAACAGCCCCAGCATTTT. Its protein is CASSSLGQGEQPQHF.

The rearrangement joins TRBV20-1 to TRBJ2-1; 14 bases fit TRBD2. Germline assignment: CDR1 DFQATT and CDR2 SNEGSKA (reference sequence). Trimming cost V 5 bases and J 0 bases; bases outside gene matches: 12. This CDR3 region has 19 residues. CDR3 protein: CSAPPGLAGDPRSYNEQFF. The CDR3 DNA reads as TGCAGTGCTCCGCCGGGACTAGCGGGAGACCCACGCTCCTACAATGAGCAGTTCTTC.